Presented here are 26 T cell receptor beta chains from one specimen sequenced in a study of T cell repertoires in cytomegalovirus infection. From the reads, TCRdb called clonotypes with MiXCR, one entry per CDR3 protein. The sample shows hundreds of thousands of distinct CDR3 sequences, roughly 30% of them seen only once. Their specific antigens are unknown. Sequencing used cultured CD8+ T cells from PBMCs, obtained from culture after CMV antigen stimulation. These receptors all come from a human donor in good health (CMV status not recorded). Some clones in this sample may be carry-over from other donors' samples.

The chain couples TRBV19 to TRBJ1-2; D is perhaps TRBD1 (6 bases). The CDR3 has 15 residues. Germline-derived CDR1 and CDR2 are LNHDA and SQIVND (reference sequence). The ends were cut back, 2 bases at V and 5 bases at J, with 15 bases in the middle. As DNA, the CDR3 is TGTGCCAGTAGTATAAGTTTGGACAGCTTATATGGCTACACCTTC. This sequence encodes CASSISLDSLYGYTF.

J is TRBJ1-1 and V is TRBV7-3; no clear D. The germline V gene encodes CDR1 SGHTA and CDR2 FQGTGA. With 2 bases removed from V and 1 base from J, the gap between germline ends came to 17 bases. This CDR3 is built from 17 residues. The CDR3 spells CASSLLGVEHKNTEAFF. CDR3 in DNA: TGTGCCAGCAGCTTATTGGGAGTGGAACATAAGAACACTGAAGCTTTCTTT. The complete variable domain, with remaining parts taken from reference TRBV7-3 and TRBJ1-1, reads GAGVSQTPSNKVTEKGKYVELRCDPISGHTALYWYRQSLGQGPEFLIYFQGTGAADDSGLPNDRFFAVRPEGSVSTLKIQRTERGDSAVYLCASSLLGVEHKNTEAFFGQGTRLTVV.

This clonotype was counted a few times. The CDR3, as DNA: TGTGCCAGCAGTTTATCTGTCCCAATGGGGGATGGCTACACCTTC. It specifies CASSLSVPMGDGYTF. The chain joins TRBV27 to TRBJ1-2; perhaps TRBD1 as D (5 bases). In germline, CDR1 is MNHEY, CDR2 SMNVEV (reference sequence). The CDR3 has 15 residues. With 0 bases removed from V and 6 bases from J, the gap between germline ends came to 14 bases.

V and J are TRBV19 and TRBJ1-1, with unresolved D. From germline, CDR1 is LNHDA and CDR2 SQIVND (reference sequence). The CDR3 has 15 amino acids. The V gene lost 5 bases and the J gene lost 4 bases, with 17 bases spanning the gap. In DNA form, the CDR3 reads TGTGCCAGTAGTCACGACCATTTCGGCGGCACTGAAGCTTTCTTT. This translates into CASSHDHFGGTEAFF.

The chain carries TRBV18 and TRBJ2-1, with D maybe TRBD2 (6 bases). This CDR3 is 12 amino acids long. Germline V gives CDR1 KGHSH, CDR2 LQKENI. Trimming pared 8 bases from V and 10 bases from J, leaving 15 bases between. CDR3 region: CASADPGEEQFF. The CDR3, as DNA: TGTGCCAGCGCCGACCCGGGGGAGGAGCAGTTCTTC.

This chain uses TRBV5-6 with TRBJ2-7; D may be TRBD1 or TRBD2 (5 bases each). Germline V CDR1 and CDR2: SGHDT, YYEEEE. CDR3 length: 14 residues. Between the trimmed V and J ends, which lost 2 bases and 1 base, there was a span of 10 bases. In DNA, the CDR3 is TGTGCCAGCAGCTTCGGGGCGCCATCCTACGAGCAGTACTTC. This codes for CASSFGAPSYEQYF.

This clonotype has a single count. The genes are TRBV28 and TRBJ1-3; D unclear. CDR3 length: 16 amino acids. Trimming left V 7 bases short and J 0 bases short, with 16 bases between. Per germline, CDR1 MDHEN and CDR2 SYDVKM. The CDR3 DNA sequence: TGTGCCAGCACCTTCGCCGACGCCAGCTCTGGAAACACCATATATTTT. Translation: CASTFADASSGNTIYF.

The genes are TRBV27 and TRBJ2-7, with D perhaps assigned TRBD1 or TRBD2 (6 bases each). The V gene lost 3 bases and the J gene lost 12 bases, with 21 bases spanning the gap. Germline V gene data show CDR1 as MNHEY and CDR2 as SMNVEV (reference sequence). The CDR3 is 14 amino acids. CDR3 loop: CASSFGSSGGLMYF. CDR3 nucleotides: TGTGCCAGCAGTTTCGGTTCCTCCGGGGGCCTAATGTACTTC.

The CDR3 DNA follows: TGTGCCAGTAGTATAATAGCGGGGGGCCACAATGAGCAGTTCTTC. It codes for CASSIIAGGHNEQFF. This chain links TRBV19 with TRBJ2-1, with 10 bases identical to TRBD2. J gave up 5 bases and V 2 bases, and 3 bases lay outside the gene matches. This CDR3 spans 15 amino acids. Germline V gene data show CDR1 as LNHDA and CDR2 as SQIVND (reference sequence).

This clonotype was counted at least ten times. The CDR3 nucleotides read TGTGCCAGCAGCTTAGACGGAATCTCCACAGATACGCAGTATTTT. This sequence encodes CASSLDGISTDTQYF. V is TRBV28 and J is TRBJ2-3; D is ambiguous. Trimming cost V 6 bases and J 2 bases, with 15 bases left between them. The CDR3 covers 15 residues. The germline CDR1 and CDR2 sequences are MDHEN and SYDVKM.

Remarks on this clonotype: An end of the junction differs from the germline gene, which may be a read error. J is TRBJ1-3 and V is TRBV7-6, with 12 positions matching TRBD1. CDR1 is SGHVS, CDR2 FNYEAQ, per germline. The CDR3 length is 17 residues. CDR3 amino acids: CAGSSGTGGLSGNTIYF. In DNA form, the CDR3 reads TGTGCCGGCAGCTCAGGGACAGGGGGCCTCTCTGGAAACACCATATATTTT.

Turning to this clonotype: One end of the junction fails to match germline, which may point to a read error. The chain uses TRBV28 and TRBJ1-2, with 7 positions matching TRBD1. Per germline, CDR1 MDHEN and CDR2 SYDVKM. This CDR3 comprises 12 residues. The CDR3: CASSSTGSGHTF. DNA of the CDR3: TGTGCCAGCAGCTCGACAGGGAGTGGCCACACCTTC.

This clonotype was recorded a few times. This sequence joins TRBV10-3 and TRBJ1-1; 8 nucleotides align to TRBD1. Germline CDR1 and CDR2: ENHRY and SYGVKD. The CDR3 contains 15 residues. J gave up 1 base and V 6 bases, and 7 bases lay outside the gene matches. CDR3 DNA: TGTGCCATCAGGGGCGCCGGGACAGGGAACACTGAAGCTTTCTTT. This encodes CAIRGAGTGNTEAFF.

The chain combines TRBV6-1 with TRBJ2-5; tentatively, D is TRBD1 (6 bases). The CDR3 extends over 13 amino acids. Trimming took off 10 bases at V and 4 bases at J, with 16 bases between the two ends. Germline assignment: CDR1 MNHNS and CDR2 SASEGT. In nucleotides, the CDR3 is TGTGCCACCAGCAACAGGGTGGCAGAGACCCAGTACTTC. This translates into CATSNRVAETQYF.

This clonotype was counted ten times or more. The CDR3 protein is CASSLRLAGNEQFF. Written as DNA, the CDR3 is TGTGCCAGCAGCTTAAGGCTAGCGGGGAATGAGCAGTTCTTC. The genes are TRBV7-2 and TRBJ2-1, with TRBD2 identical over 9 bases. Unmatched junction bases numbered 3, after V lost 2 bases and J lost 7 bases. Per germline, CDR1 SGHTA and CDR2 FQGNSA. CDR3 length: 14 residues.

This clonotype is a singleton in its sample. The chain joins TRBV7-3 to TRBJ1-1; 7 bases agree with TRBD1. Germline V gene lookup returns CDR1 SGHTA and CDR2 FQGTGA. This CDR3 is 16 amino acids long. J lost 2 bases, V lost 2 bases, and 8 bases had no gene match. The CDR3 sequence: CASSLAGRGHNTEAFF. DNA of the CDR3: TGTGCCAGCAGCTTAGCGGGGAGGGGGCACAACACTGAAGCTTTCTTT.

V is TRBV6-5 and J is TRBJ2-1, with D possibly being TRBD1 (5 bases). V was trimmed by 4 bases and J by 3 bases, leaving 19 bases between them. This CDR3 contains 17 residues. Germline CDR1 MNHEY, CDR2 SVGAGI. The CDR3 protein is CASSSPFGQGDYNEQFF. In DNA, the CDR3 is TGTGCCAGCAGTTCACCCTTCGGGCAGGGCGACTACAATGAGCAGTTCTTC.

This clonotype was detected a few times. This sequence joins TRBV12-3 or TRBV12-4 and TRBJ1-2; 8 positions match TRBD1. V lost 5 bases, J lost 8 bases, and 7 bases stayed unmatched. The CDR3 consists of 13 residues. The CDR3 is CASSHRGKWGYTF. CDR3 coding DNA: TGTGCCAGCAGTCACAGGGGGAAATGGGGCTACACCTTC.

CDR3 coding DNA: TGCAGTGCTAGAGGGACAGGGGGAAACACCATATATTTT. It is translated as CSARGTGGNTIYF. The chain recombines TRBV20-1 with TRBJ1-3; 8 positions match TRBD1. CDR1 and CDR2 from the germline V gene are DFQATT and SNEGSKA (reference sequence). Trimming at V came to 1 base and at J to 4 bases, leaving 0 bases not matched to a gene. The CDR3 runs 13 residues.

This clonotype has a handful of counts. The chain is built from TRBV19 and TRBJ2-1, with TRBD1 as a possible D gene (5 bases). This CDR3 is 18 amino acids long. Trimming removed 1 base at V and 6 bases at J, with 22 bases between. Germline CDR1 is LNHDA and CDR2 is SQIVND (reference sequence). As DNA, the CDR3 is TGTGCCAGTAGTATAGCGGGCACAGGCCCACCCTCAGTCAATGAGCAGTTCTTC. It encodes CASSIAGTGPPSVNEQFF.

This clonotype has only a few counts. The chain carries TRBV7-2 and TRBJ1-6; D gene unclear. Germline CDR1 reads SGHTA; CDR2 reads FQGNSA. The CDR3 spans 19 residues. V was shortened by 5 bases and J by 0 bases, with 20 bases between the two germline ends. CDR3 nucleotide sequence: TGTGCCAGCAGCACCCTTGGGGAGCTCTGGAGCTCCTATAATTCACCCCTCCACTTT. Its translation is CASSTLGELWSSYNSPLHF.

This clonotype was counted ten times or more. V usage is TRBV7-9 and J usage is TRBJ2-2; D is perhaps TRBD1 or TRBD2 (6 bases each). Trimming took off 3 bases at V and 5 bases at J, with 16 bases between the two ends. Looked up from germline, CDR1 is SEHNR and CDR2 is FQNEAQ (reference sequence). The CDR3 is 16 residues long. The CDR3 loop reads CASSLLRGPSTGELFF. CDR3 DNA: TGTGCCAGCAGCTTGCTCCGGGGGCCCTCAACCGGGGAGCTGTTTTTT.

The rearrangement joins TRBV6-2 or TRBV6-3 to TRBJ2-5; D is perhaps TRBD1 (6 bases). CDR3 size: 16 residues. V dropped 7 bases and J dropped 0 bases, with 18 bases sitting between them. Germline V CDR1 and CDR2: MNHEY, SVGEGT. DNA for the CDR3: TGTGCCAGCACGAAGGTACAGGGAAAGTACCAAGAGACCCAGTACTTC. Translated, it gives CASTKVQGKYQETQYF.

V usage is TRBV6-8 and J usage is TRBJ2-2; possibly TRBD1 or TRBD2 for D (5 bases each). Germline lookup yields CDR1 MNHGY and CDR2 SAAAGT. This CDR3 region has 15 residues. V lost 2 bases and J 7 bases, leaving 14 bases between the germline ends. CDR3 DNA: TGTGCCAGCAGTTACGGGAGCCCAGGGAACGGGGAGCTGTTTTTT. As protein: CASSYGSPGNGELFF.

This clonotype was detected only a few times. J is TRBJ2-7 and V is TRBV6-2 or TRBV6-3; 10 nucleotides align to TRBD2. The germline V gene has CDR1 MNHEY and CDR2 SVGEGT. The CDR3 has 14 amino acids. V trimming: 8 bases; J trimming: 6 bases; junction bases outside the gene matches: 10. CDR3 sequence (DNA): TGTGCCAGCGGAGGAGCGGGGGGGTCCCTCGAGCAGTACGTC. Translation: CASGGAGGSLEQYV.

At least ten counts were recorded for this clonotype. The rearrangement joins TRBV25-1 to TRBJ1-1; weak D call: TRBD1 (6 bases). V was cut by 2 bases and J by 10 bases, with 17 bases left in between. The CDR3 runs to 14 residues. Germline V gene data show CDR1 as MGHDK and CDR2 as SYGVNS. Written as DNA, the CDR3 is TGTGCCAGCAGTGAAAGGGGGGGACTGCTAGGAGCTTTCTTT. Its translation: CASSERGGLLGAFF.